This passage covers 22 T cell receptor beta chains from one sample sequenced in a study of beta chain features in type 1 diabetes. Study-level findings and limits: In all four CD4+ subsets, TCRB CDR3 length was significantly, moderately reduced in type 1 diabetes.

The investigators reverse transcribed all of the isolated RNA, so they sequenced expressed TCRB transcripts. Assay: immunoSEQ multiplex PCR; the TCRdb copy retains only in-frame clones and omits some. The profile shows more than 200,000 clones, roughly 16% of them singletons. The antigens for these receptors are not known. Sample: naive CD4+ T cells from blood. Every receptor here comes from a man aged 25 to 40 with type 1 diabetes.

The genes are TRBV30 and TRBJ2-1; TRBD2 agrees at 13 bases. V shed 0 bases, J shed 7 bases, and the junction held 3 bases outside the gene matches. Germline CDR1 and CDR2: GTSNPN and SVGIG (reference sequence). This CDR3 is built from 15 residues. The CDR3 loop reads CAWSVQLAGGNEQFF. CDR3 DNA: TGTGCCTGGAGTGTACAACTAGCGGGAGGGAATGAGCAGTTCTTC.

This chain joins TRBV30 and TRBJ2-3; D gene ambiguous. The CDR3 is made up of 13 amino acids. Germline V gives CDR1 GTSNPN, CDR2 SVGIG (reference sequence). Trimming cost V 2 bases and J 2 bases, with 8 bases left between them. DNA of the CDR3: TGTGCCTGGAGTTTTCGGACCACAGATACGCAGTATTTT. Residues: CAWSFRTTDTQYF.

The chain carries TRBV7-7 and TRBJ2-1; D is unclear. This CDR3 comprises 13 residues. V was shortened by 4 bases and J by 6 bases, with 10 bases between the two germline ends. The V gene's germline CDR1 is SSHAT and CDR2 FNYEAQ (reference sequence). In DNA, the CDR3 is TGTGCCAGCAGCTCCCGTTGGTCCAATGAGCAGTTCTTC. Translated, it gives CASSSRWSNEQFF.

A few counts support this clone. The V gene is TRBV7-9, the J gene TRBJ2-3; D perhaps matches TRBD2 (6 bases). This CDR3 region has 15 residues. V lost 1 base, J lost 2 bases, and 10 bases lay in between. Germline assignment: CDR1 SEHNR and CDR2 FQNEAQ (reference sequence). DNA of the CDR3: TGTGCCAGCAGCTTAGGTCTAGCGTACACAGATACGCAGTATTTT. This translates into CASSLGLAYTDTQYF.

This clone came up a few times. The chain couples TRBV4-1 to TRBJ2-4, with D uncertain. This CDR3 region has 12 residues. The germline gives CDR1 MGHRA, CDR2 YSYEKL. V was pared by 4 bases and J by 6 bases, with 7 bases between. The CDR3 DNA sequence: TGCGCCAGCAGCCCAGACTTAAACATTCAGTACTTC. Its protein product is CASSPDLNIQYF.

The V and J genes are TRBV7-2 and TRBJ2-5; TRBD2 matches 11 bases. The CDR3 length is 16 residues. The V and J ends lost 5 bases and 4 bases, in that order; junction bases with no gene match: 9. Germline V CDR1 and CDR2: SGHTA, FQGNSA. This CDR3 reads CASSPDSGRVRETQYF. The DNA of the CDR3 is TGTGCCAGCAGCCCGGATAGCGGGAGGGTCCGAGAGACCCAGTACTTC.

The rearrangement joins TRBV7-9 to TRBJ2-5; 7 bases map to TRBD2. V lost 5 bases to trimming and J lost 0 bases; unmatched junction nucleotides: 3. The CDR3 has 14 amino acids. CDR1 and CDR2 from the germline V gene are SEHNR and FQNEAQ (reference sequence). The DNA of the CDR3 is TGTGCCAGCAGCCTACTAGCGAACCAAGAGACCCAGTACTTC. As protein: CASSLLANQETQYF.

The chain couples TRBV27 to TRBJ2-7; D unclear. Germline lookup yields CDR1 MNHEY and CDR2 SMNVEV (reference sequence). The CDR3 has 14 amino acids. Trimming removed 4 bases from V and 0 bases from J, with 10 bases in between. The CDR3 DNA reads as TGTGCCAGCAGTTCCCGAACACTCTCCTACGAGCAGTACTTC. The encoded protein is CASSSRTLSYEQYF.

In this sample, this clone turned up a few times. The rearrangement joins TRBV4-2 to TRBJ2-5; 7 positions agree with TRBD1. The CDR3 is made up of 15 amino acids. Trimming took 1 base from V and 0 from J; bases not matched to a gene: 2. The germline CDR1 and CDR2 sequences are LGHNA and YNFKEQ. The CDR3 DNA follows: TGTGCCAGCAGCCAAGTCGGACAGGACCAAGAGACCCAGTACTTC. It is translated as CASSQVGQDQETQYF.

This clone was counted between two and nine times. The chain uses TRBV9 and TRBJ2-1, with TRBD2 matching 12 bases. Trimming took 3 bases from V and 7 from J; bases not matched to a gene: 5. Germline CDR1 reads SGDLS; CDR2 reads YYNGEE. The CDR3 covers 15 residues. For the CDR3, the DNA is TGTGCCAGCAGCGCTGGGACTAGCGGGTGGAATGAGCAGTTCTTC. Its translation is CASSAGTSGWNEQFF.

The chain carries TRBV29-1 and TRBJ2-7, with D possibly TRBD1 on 5 matching bases. V was cut by 4 bases and J by 0 bases, with 13 bases left in between. In germline, CDR1 is SQVTM, CDR2 ANQGSEA. The CDR3 consists of 14 residues. For the CDR3, the DNA is TGCAGCGTTGTGAGGCAGGGTAGCTCCTACGAGCAGTACTTC. Protein sequence: CSVVRQGSSYEQYF.

This clone occurred a few times. This chain joins TRBV29-1 and TRBJ2-5; perhaps TRBD1 as D (6 bases). The CDR3 length is 13 residues. CDR1 SQVTM and CDR2 ANQGSEA come from the germline V gene. Trimming removed 2 bases from V and 1 base from J, with 8 bases in between. The CDR3, as DNA: TGCAGCGTTGAATCAGGGGCCCAAGAGACCCAGTACTTC. It is translated as CSVESGAQETQYF.

The gene calls are TRBV9 and TRBJ2-5; 9 bases line up with TRBD2. J was trimmed by 5 bases and V by 6 bases; bases with no gene match: 11. The CDR3 extends over 15 amino acids. From germline, CDR1 is SGDLS and CDR2 YYNGEE. CDR3 amino acids: CASKGSGREAETQYF. For the CDR3, the DNA is TGTGCCAGCAAAGGTAGCGGGAGAGAAGCGGAGACCCAGTACTTC. The whole variable domain, filled in from reference TRBV9 and TRBJ2-5, reads DSGVTQTPKHLITATGQRVTLRCSPRSGDLSVYWYQQSLDQGLQFLIQYYNGEERAKGNILERFSAQQFPDLHSELNLSSLELGDSALYFCASKGSGREAETQYFGPGTRLLVL.

This clone has more than one count but fewer than ten. The chain recombines TRBV9 with TRBJ2-5; tentatively, D is TRBD2 (6 bases). This CDR3 is 14 amino acids long. Trimming took 4 bases from V and 1 from J, leaving 11 bases between them. Germline V lookup: CDR1 SGDLS, CDR2 YYNGEE. The CDR3, as DNA: TGTGCCAGCAGCACCCGGGACTTCCAAGAGACCCAGTACTTC. It is translated as CASSTRDFQETQYF. The variable domain in full, completed from reference TRBV9 and TRBJ2-5, reads DSGVTQTPKHLITATGQRVTLRCSPRSGDLSVYWYQQSLDQGLQFLIQYYNGEERAKGNILERFSAQQFPDLHSELNLSSLELGDSALYFCASSTRDFQETQYFGPGTRLLVL.

This clone was found a few times. CDR3 sequence (DNA): TGCAGCGTGGCGTTTGACACCGCCTACGAGCAGTACTTC. Amino acids: CSVAFDTAYEQYF. The chain combines TRBV29-1 with TRBJ2-7, with D unresolved. The CDR3 is 13 amino acids. Germline V lookup: CDR1 SQVTM, CDR2 ANQGSEA. V was shortened by 6 bases and J by 2 bases, with 14 bases between the two germline ends.

The gene calls are TRBV29-1 and TRBJ1-3; D is unresolved. The germline V and J ends were trimmed by 4 bases and 0 bases, with 16 bases remaining between them. This CDR3 contains 16 residues. The V gene's germline CDR1 is SQVTM and CDR2 ANQGSEA. The CDR3 reads CSVVVGYSNSGNTIYF. The CDR3 region has the DNA TGCAGCGTTGTTGTCGGGTATAGCAACTCTGGAAACACCATATATTTT.

The rearrangement uses TRBV19 and TRBJ2-7; TRBD2 might be the D (6 bases). Looked up from germline, CDR1 is LNHDA and CDR2 is SQIVND (reference sequence). V was pared by 4 bases and J by 0 bases, with 7 bases between. This CDR3 has 13 amino acids. Here the CDR3 DNA reads TGTGCCAGTAGTAGACTAGACTCCTACGAGCAGTACTTC. Its protein is CASSRLDSYEQYF.

This clone was found a few times. The CDR3 sequence is CSVYSLTNTGELFF. CDR3 nucleotide sequence: TGCAGCGTTTACTCTCTAACGAACACCGGGGAGCTGTTTTTT. The V and J genes are TRBV29-1 and TRBJ2-2; D gene unclear. V was shortened by 5 bases and J by 0 bases, with 10 bases between the two germline ends. CDR1 is SQVTM, CDR2 ANQGSEA, per germline. The CDR3 sequence is 14 residues long.

Concerning this clone itself: Other DNA sequences of this sample code for an identical CDR3. The chain is built from TRBV29-1 and TRBJ2-7; D not resolved. CDR1 is SQVTM and CDR2 is ANQGSEA in the germline V gene. V lost 7 bases to trimming and J lost 3 bases, with 13 bases between them. The CDR3 covers 12 residues. CDR3: CSAQDLVYEQYF. DNA for the CDR3: TGCAGCGCGCAAGATTTGGTCTACGAGCAGTACTTC.

This chain joins TRBV4-2 and TRBJ1-1; unclear D gene. Trimming pared 1 base from V and 1 base from J, leaving 7 bases between. The CDR3 loop spans 14 amino acids. Germline assignment: CDR1 LGHNA and CDR2 YNFKEQ. The CDR3 DNA reads TGTGCCAGCAGCCAAGCCGGGTCGAACACTGAAGCTTTCTTT. It specifies CASSQAGSNTEAFF.

This clone showed up just a few times. The chain is built from TRBV29-1 and TRBJ2-7, with 7 nucleotides matching TRBD1. The CDR3 sequence is 13 residues long. Germline V gene sequence: CDR1 SQVTM, CDR2 ANQGSEA. V lost 8 bases to trimming and J lost 1 base; unmatched junction nucleotides: 8. The CDR3 loop is CSFVTGPSYEQYF. The CDR3 DNA follows: TGCAGCTTCGTGACAGGGCCGTCCTACGAGCAGTACTTC.

This clone turned up a few times. The V and J genes are TRBV30 and TRBJ1-3; D unresolved. The germline V gene has CDR1 GTSNPN and CDR2 SVGIG (reference sequence). The CDR3 covers 16 residues. V shed 0 bases and J shed 2 bases, with 14 bases lying between them. The CDR3 nucleotides read TGTGCCTGGAGTGTACTGTCCACTTTAACTGGAAACACCATATATTTT. Protein sequence: CAWSVLSTLTGNTIYF.